These T cell receptor beta chains were read from a single sample in a study of CD8 T cells in ankylosing spondylitis. TCRdb ran MiXCR on the 5' RACE reads and lists one entry per CDR3 protein. The sample has some 840,000 distinct CDR3 sequences; 10% to 15% are singletons. Sample: blood, either unsorted or a sorted T cell fraction (not recorded which). These receptor sequences come from a male donor with ankylosing spondylitis. Both conserved end residues are part of each CDR3. D genes are given only for firm matches. Part of the rows lack a size; the others show once, few, many or a class for expanded clones.

cdr3_length,v_call,d_call,clone_size,j_call,cdr3_aa,cdr3_nt
15,TRBV20-1,TRBD2,few,TRBJ2-7,CSARSGSGRHYEQYF,TGCAGTGCTAGAAGTGGAAGCGGGAGGCATTACGAGCAGTACTTC
13,TRBV29-1,.,.,TRBJ2-6,CSFRSSGANVLTF,TGCAGCTTCCGAAGCTCTGGGGCCAACGTCCTGACTTTC
15,TRBV5-6,TRBD1,few,TRBJ2-5,CASSFPGQGRETQYF,TGTGCCAGCAGCTTCCCGGGACAGGGACGTGAGACCCAGTACTTC
14,TRBV12-3/TRBV12-4,.,few,TRBJ1-1,CASSLRDLNAEAFF,TGTGCCAGCAGTTTAAGGGACCTGAACGCTGAAGCTTTCTTT
16,TRBV7-2,TRBD2,.,TRBJ2-3,CASSSSPAGNTDTQYF,TGTGCCAGCAGCTCGAGCCCAGCGGGAAACACAGATACGCAGTATTTT
14,TRBV7-2,TRBD1,.,TRBJ2-3,CASSPDRDTDTQYF,TGTGCCAGCAGCCCCGACAGGGACACAGATACGCAGTATTTT
16,TRBV4-3,.,many,TRBJ2-7,CASSHTGYGAPYEQYF,TGCGCCAGCAGCCACACGGGATACGGGGCCCCCTACGAGCAGTACTTC
14,TRBV7-9,TRBD1,.,TRBJ1-4,CASSSWDRAEKLFF,TGTGCCAGCAGCTCCTGGGACAGGGCTGAAAAACTGTTTTTT
15,TRBV20-1,.,few,TRBJ1-2,CSASAAGEGLYGYTF,TGCAGTGCTAGCGCGGCAGGCGAAGGGCTGTATGGCTACACCTTC
13,TRBV7-8,.,many,TRBJ2-7,CASSLAHSYEQYF,TGTGCCAGCAGCTTAGCGCACAGCTACGAGCAGTACTTC
13,TRBV20-1,.,many,TRBJ2-2,CSASGGGTGELFF,TGCAGCGCCTCGGGTGGAGGCACCGGGGAGCTGTTTTTT
15,TRBV5-1,.,few,TRBJ1-2,CASSLEWGANYGYTF,TGCGCCAGCAGCTTGGAATGGGGCGCGAACTATGGCTACACCTTC
12,TRBV29-1,.,many,TRBJ2-3,CSVEGGTDTQYF,TGCAGCGTTGAGGGCGGCACAGATACGCAGTATTTT
13,TRBV7-9,.,.,TRBJ1-2,CASSGDANYGYTF,TGTGCCAGCAGCGGAGACGCAAACTATGGCTACACCTTC
16,TRBV29-1,.,few,TRBJ1-2,CSVEGSGTYRNYGYTF,TGCAGCGTTGAGGGATCCGGGACATACCGAAACTATGGCTACACCTTC
13,TRBV29-1,.,many,TRBJ2-7,CSVEVNIRGEQYF,TGCAGCGTTGAAGTAAACATCAGGGGCGAGCAGTACTTC
13,TRBV7-6,TRBD1,.,TRBJ2-3,CASRLGTADTQYF,TGTGCCAGCAGATTAGGGACAGCAGATACGCAGTATTTT
16,TRBV18,TRBD1,few,TRBJ2-3,CASSPPDRGLQDTQYF,TGTGCCAGCTCACCACCGGACAGGGGGCTTCAAGATACGCAGTATTTT
15,TRBV5-1,.,.,TRBJ2-3,CASSLEVRSTDTQYF,TGCGCCAGCAGCTTGGAAGTCAGAAGCACAGATACGCAGTATTTT
14,TRBV12-3/TRBV12-4,.,few,TRBJ1-4,CASSLWALGEKLFF,TGTGCCAGCAGTTTATGGGCGTTGGGTGAAAAACTGTTTTTT
14,TRBV20-1,TRBD2,.,TRBJ2-5,CSARFGGAGETQYF,TGCAGTGCTAGATTCGGGGGGGCGGGGGAGACCCAGTACTTC
12,TRBV29-1,TRBD1,many,TRBJ1-2,CSVATGGRGYTF,TGCAGCGTTGCTACAGGGGGCAGAGGCTACACCTTC
14,TRBV20-1,TRBD1,many,TRBJ1-2,CSATQYRGHYGYTF,TGCAGTGCAACCCAATACAGGGGCCACTATGGCTACACCTTC
14,TRBV5-1,TRBD2,few,TRBJ2-3,CASSLDTSGYTQYF,TGCGCCAGCAGCTTGGATACTAGCGGATATACGCAGTATTTT
11,TRBV20-1,.,many,TRBJ1-5,CSAVDAGPQHF,TGCAGTGCTGTCGACGCTGGGCCCCAGCATTTT
15,TRBV5-1,TRBD1,many,TRBJ1-5,CASSWGTGGNQPQHF,TGCGCCAGCAGCTGGGGGACAGGCGGGAATCAGCCCCAGCATTTT
17,TRBV4-2,TRBD1,.,TRBJ2-7,CSSSQVGTGRGSYEQYF,TGTTCCAGCAGCCAAGTAGGGACAGGGAGGGGCTCCTACGAGCAGTACTTC